The 30 T cell receptor beta chains reported below all come from one sample, sequenced in a study of cytomegalovirus exposure and HLA in healthy donors. PCR primers comprised 60 Vbeta and 13 Jbeta primers. Using immunoSEQ multiplex PCR, the repertoire was profiled, and TCRdb retains in-frame clones only, with some absent. The sample lists around 130,000 clones, roughly 82% occurring once. The sequencing sample was made of PBMCs. These receptors were obtained from a man between 50 and 59 years old in good health and CMV-seronegative.

The chain links TRBV6-1 to TRBJ1-6; D might be TRBD1 (5 bases). Trimming left V 2 bases short and J 9 bases short, with 14 bases between. CDR3 length equals 15 residues. CDR1 MNHNS and CDR2 SASEGT come from the germline V gene. The DNA of the CDR3 is TGTGCCAGCAGTGAAAACCCCAGGGCAGGTTCACCCCTCCACTTT. This codes for CASSENPRAGSPLHF.

This clone occurred a few times. This rearrangement joins TRBV27 to TRBJ2-1; 8 nucleotides match TRBD1. This CDR3 has 15 residues. CDR1 and CDR2 from the germline V gene are MNHEY and SMNVEV (reference sequence). Unmatched junction bases numbered 7, after V lost 3 bases and J lost 6 bases. The CDR3 loop reads CASSFHGQGGNEQFF. The CDR3 coding sequence is TGTGCCAGCAGTTTCCACGGACAGGGAGGCAATGAGCAGTTCTTC.

The chain recombines TRBV10-3 with TRBJ1-6; the D gene is possibly TRBD1 (5 bases). Trimming stripped 0 bases from V and 9 bases from J, with 12 bases between. Germline V lookup: CDR1 ENHRY, CDR2 SYGVKD. The CDR3 length is 15 residues. For the CDR3, the DNA is TGTGCCATCAGTGAGTCGAAGGGGCCCAGTTCACCCCTCCACTTT. Translated, it gives CAISESKGPSSPLHF.

The V and J genes are TRBV2 and TRBJ1-1; D may be TRBD1 (6 bases). The germline V and J ends were trimmed by 7 bases and 3 bases, with 15 bases remaining between them. The CDR3 is made up of 14 amino acids. The germline V gene encodes CDR1 SNHLY and CDR2 FYNNEI. The CDR3 coding sequence is TGTGCCAGCAAACGGACAGAATATGACACTGAAGCTTTCTTT. It codes for CASKRTEYDTEAFF.

The V call is TRBV10-2, the J call TRBJ2-7; 12 bases fit TRBD2. The CDR3 extends over 14 amino acids. CDR1 is WSHSY, CDR2 SAAADI, per germline. With 8 bases clipped from V and 3 bases from J, the junction kept 5 bases outside the gene matches. CDR3 protein: CASRTSGAHYEQYF. CDR3 coding DNA: TGCGCCAGCCGGACTAGCGGGGCCCACTACGAGCAGTACTTC.

This chain connects TRBV2 to TRBJ1-2; 9 bases match TRBD1. CDR1 and CDR2 (germline): SNHLY, FYNNEI. This CDR3 is 14 amino acids long. V trimming: 4 bases; J trimming: 6 bases; junction bases outside the gene matches: 6. The chain's CDR3 is CASSVGTGFNGYTF. Written as DNA, the CDR3 is TGTGCCAGCAGTGTGGGGACAGGGTTTAATGGCTACACCTTC.

The chain joins TRBV18 to TRBJ2-7; D is undetermined. V was clipped by 6 bases and J by 2 bases, with 8 bases between them. The CDR3 covers 12 residues. CDR1 KGHSH and CDR2 LQKENI come from the germline V gene. This CDR3 is CASSNRAYEQYF. CDR3 nucleotides: TGTGCCAGCTCCAACCGGGCCTACGAGCAGTACTTC. Filled out from reference TRBV18 and TRBJ2-7, the complete variable domain reads NAGVMQNPRHLVRRRGQEARLRCSPMKGHSHVYWYRQLPEEGLKFMVYLQKENIIDESGMPKERFSAEFPKEGPSILRIQQVVRGDSAAYFCASSNRAYEQYFGPGTRLTVT.

This chain connects TRBV5-1 to TRBJ2-6; possible D gene TRBD1, 6 bases. Germline lookup yields CDR1 SGHRS and CDR2 YFSETQ. There are 17 residues in the CDR3. V lost 0 bases, J lost 1 base, and 11 bases lay in between. CDR3: CASSLDRALSGANVLTF. CDR3 nucleotides: TGCGCCAGCAGCTTGGACAGGGCCCTTTCTGGGGCCAACGTCCTGACTTTC.

The chain has TRBV5-1 and TRBJ2-7, with 8 bases fitting TRBD1. Germline V CDR1 and CDR2: SGHRS, YFSETQ. The trim removed 4 bases at V and 6 bases at J, leaving 9 bases unmatched. The CDR3 runs 14 residues. CDR3 amino acids: CASSQTGAGREQYF. The CDR3 DNA is TGCGCCAGCAGCCAGACAGGGGCGGGTCGCGAGCAGTACTTC.

The chain recombines TRBV7-8 with TRBJ2-7, with 10 bases identical to TRBD1. This CDR3 has 15 residues. Germline V gene sequence: CDR1 SGHVS, CDR2 FQNEAQ. The V segment lost 2 bases and the J segment 1 base; nucleotides outside the gene matches: 2. In nucleotides, the CDR3 is TGTGCCAGCAGCTTACGACAGGGGGCGTCCTACGAGCAGTACTTC. This sequence encodes CASSLRQGASYEQYF.

V gene TRBV5-1 combines with J gene TRBJ2-5; D is unclear. The V end was cut by 4 bases, the J end by 5 bases, with 18 bases between. Germline CDR1 is SGHRS and CDR2 is YFSETQ. The CDR3 has 15 residues. This CDR3 is CASSGLQPGGETQYF. In DNA form, the CDR3 reads TGCGCCAGCAGCGGGCTTCAGCCTGGTGGGGAGACCCAGTACTTC.

The chain employs TRBV5-8 and TRBJ1-4; D is perhaps TRBD1 (6 bases). Trimming shortened V by 4 bases and J by 6 bases, and 19 bases separated the two germline ends. The CDR3 runs to 16 residues. Germline V lookup: CDR1 SGHTS, CDR2 YDEGEE. The CDR3 reads CASSQHRGGADEKLFF. The CDR3 DNA is TGTGCCAGCAGCCAACATCGGGGGGGGGCGGATGAAAAACTGTTTTTT.

V usage is TRBV6-1 and J usage is TRBJ2-7; D possibly corresponds to TRBD1 (6 bases). The V and J ends lost 7 bases and 7 bases respectively, with 23 bases between them. The CDR3 spans 15 residues. Germline V gene sequence: CDR1 MNHNS, CDR2 SASEGT. CDR3 residues: CASTLERGHLGEQYF. CDR3 nucleotides: TGTGCCAGCACCCTAGAACGGGGACACCTAGGAGAGCAGTACTTC.

The rearrangement uses TRBV7-9 and TRBJ2-5; maybe TRBD1 (5 bases). The J call is uncertain, as TRBJ2-7 better fits the DNA end. Germline V gives CDR1 SEHNR, CDR2 FQNEAQ (reference sequence). CDR3 size: 15 residues. CDR3: CASSGKGRPQDEQYF. In nucleotides, the CDR3 is TGTGCCAGCAGCGGTAAGGGGCGCCCCCAGGACGAGCAGTACTTC.

The chain has TRBV10-2 and TRBJ2-7, with D hard to call. The CDR3 is 11 amino acids. CDR1 and CDR2 (germline): WSHSY, SAAADI. The V end lost 7 bases, the J end lost 5 bases, and 9 bases lay between the germline ends. The CDR3 reads CASKTEDEQYF. CDR3 coding DNA: TGCGCCAGCAAGACCGAGGACGAGCAGTACTTC.

The chain couples TRBV19 to TRBJ1-5; 7 nucleotides agree with TRBD1. The J segment lost 0 bases and the V segment lost 8 bases, leaving 13 bases of the junction unmatched. Germline loops: CDR1 LNHDA, CDR2 SQIVND (reference sequence). The CDR3 is 17 amino acids. The CDR3 spells CASRRDSPSYSNQPQHF. Written as DNA, the CDR3 is TGTGCCAGTCGGAGGGACAGCCCTTCGTATAGCAATCAGCCCCAGCATTTT.

This sequence joins TRBV7-2 and TRBJ1-6; 8 nucleotides agree with TRBD1. Germline V gene sequence: CDR1 SGHTA, CDR2 FQGNSA. V was pared by 4 bases and J by 14 bases, with 7 bases of the junction left unmatched. This CDR3 has 13 residues. The CDR3 DNA reads TGTGCCAGCAGCTCTGGTACAGGGGGGACCCTCCACTTT. Protein sequence: CASSSGTGGTLHF.

CDR3: CASSVQASGGRGETQYF. Here the CDR3 DNA reads TGTGCCAGCAGCGTACAGGCTAGCGGGGGGCGGGGAGAGACCCAGTACTTC. The chain employs TRBV9 and TRBJ2-5, with TRBD2 identical over 11 bases. The germline CDR1 and CDR2 sequences are SGDLS and YYNGEE. The CDR3 totals 17 residues. The junction had 9 bases not matched to a gene; V was cut back by 1 base and J by 4 bases.

This clone was recorded once. V and J are TRBV28 and TRBJ2-2; the D gene is possibly TRBD2 (5 bases). V lost 3 bases and J 6 bases, leaving 11 bases between the germline ends. Germline assignment: CDR1 MDHEN and CDR2 SYDVKM. This CDR3 spans 14 amino acids. The CDR3 here is CASSFFSAAGELFF. CDR3 coding DNA: TGTGCCAGCAGTTTCTTTAGCGCCGCCGGGGAGCTGTTTTTT.

The chain carries TRBV7-9 and TRBJ1-6, with unresolved D. This CDR3 is built from 16 residues. Trimming took off 3 bases at V and 0 bases at J, with 9 bases between the two ends. Germline CDR1 is SEHNR and CDR2 is FQNEAQ (reference sequence). CDR3: CASSFSPSSYNSPLHF. In DNA form, the CDR3 reads TGTGCCAGCAGCTTCTCCCCGAGCTCCTATAATTCACCCCTCCACTTT.

The rearrangement links TRBV10-2 to TRBJ1-2; D is unclear. The CDR3 covers 12 residues. Germline V gene lookup returns CDR1 WSHSY and CDR2 SAAADI. Trimming removed 11 bases at V and 2 bases at J, with 12 bases between. The CDR3 protein is CASRHDNYGYTF. The DNA of the CDR3 is TGCGCCTCGAGGCACGACAACTATGGCTACACCTTC.

V is TRBV4-1 and J is TRBJ2-7; 9 nucleotides line up with TRBD1. CDR3 length: 16 amino acids. The V and J ends lost 4 bases and 4 bases, in that order; junction bases with no gene match: 11. Germline-derived CDR1 and CDR2 are MGHRA and YSYEKL. The CDR3 bases are TGCGCCAGCAGCCGAGCACCGGGACAGGGCTTTTACGAGCAGTACTTC. Translated: CASSRAPGQGFYEQYF.

This clone occurred a few times. The rearrangement joins TRBV5-6 to TRBJ1-4, with D maybe TRBD1 (5 bases). Germline V gene sequence: CDR1 SGHDT, CDR2 YYEEEE. The V end lost 4 bases, the J end lost 5 bases, and 15 bases lay between the germline ends. The CDR3 spans 15 residues. CDR3 DNA sequence: TGTGCCAGCAGCCCGATGGGGCTGCAGAATGAAAAACTGTTTTTT. Translated: CASSPMGLQNEKLFF.

This chain joins TRBV9 and TRBJ1-2; D may be TRBD1 (6 bases). Trimming removed 0 bases at V and 0 bases at J, with 12 bases between. Germline V gene lookup returns CDR1 SGDLS and CDR2 YYNGEE. The CDR3 consists of 16 residues. CDR3 sequence (DNA): TGTGCCAGCAGCGTAGGGACAGAGATGACTAACTATGGCTACACCTTC. Translating gives CASSVGTEMTNYGYTF.

This chain joins TRBV11-2 and TRBJ1-1; 7 bases are shared with TRBD1. The CDR3 extends over 15 amino acids. The V gene's germline CDR1 is SGHAT and CDR2 FQNNGV. V shed 1 base, J shed 4 bases, and the junction held 6 bases outside the gene matches. The CDR3 bases are TGTGCCAGCAGCTTAGCCCAGGCAGGGGGCACTGAAGCTTTCTTT. Its protein is CASSLAQAGGTEAFF.

The chain links TRBV6-7 to TRBJ2-2; D is perhaps TRBD2 (7 bases). TRBV6-7 is treated as an ORF (open reading frame) with a function not yet certain. The V end was cut by 2 bases, the J end by 4 bases, with 11 bases between. The length of the CDR3 is 15 residues. Here the CDR3 reads CASSYRGACTGELFF. CDR3 sequence (DNA): TGTGCCAGCAGTTACCGGGGGGCCTGCACCGGGGAGCTGTTTTTT.

This clone was picked up one time. This sequence joins TRBV5-6 and TRBJ1-5; D remains ambiguous. The CDR3 is made up of 16 amino acids. Germline V gene lookup returns CDR1 SGHDT and CDR2 YYEEEE. Trimming pared 4 bases from V and 0 bases from J, leaving 14 bases between. This chain's CDR3 is CASSPGGPASNQPQHF. The CDR3 bases are TGTGCCAGCAGCCCGGGAGGGCCGGCTAGCAATCAGCCCCAGCATTTT.

The chain joins TRBV11-2 to TRBJ2-7, with a possible D match to TRBD1 (6 bases). The CDR3 covers 15 residues. CDR1 SGHAT and CDR2 FQNNGV come from the germline V gene. Trimming left V 5 bases short and J 6 bases short, with 20 bases between. CDR3 sequence (DNA): TGTGCCAGCAGCCCCCTGGCAGGGGAGTTTTCCGAGCAGTACTTC. It encodes CASSPLAGEFSEQYF.

The chain carries TRBV5-1 and TRBJ2-1, with TRBD2 matching over 9 bases. CDR1 and CDR2 (germline): SGHRS, YFSETQ. The CDR3 is made up of 15 amino acids. V lost 5 bases to trimming and J lost 3 bases; unmatched junction nucleotides: 6. The CDR3 DNA reads TGCGCCAGCAGGTCGAGCGGGGGGAACTACAATGAGCAGTTCTTC. Protein: CASRSSGGNYNEQFF.

This rearrangement joins TRBV7-9 to TRBJ1-3, with D unresolved. With 6 bases removed from V and 2 bases from J, the gap between germline ends came to 5 bases. CDR3 size: 12 residues. CDR1 is SEHNR, CDR2 FQNEAQ, per germline (reference sequence). The CDR3 here is CASSYTGNTIYF. In DNA, the CDR3 is TGTGCCAGCAGTTACACTGGAAACACCATATATTTT.